The subject of this entry is one TCR beta chain. The assay was immunoSEQ multiplex PCR, and TCRdb's table has in-frame clones only and misses some. The table shows fewer than 250,000 clones, with around four fifths occurring only once. Participant age was about 18 to 89 years, and participants resided in roughly 25 US areas. Cohorts were based on clinical histories the participants reported. The source of the sample is a study of blood T cell repertoires in COVID-19. Looking at the study overall: Samples of COVID-19 (acute and convalescent) were obtained from the United States, Italy and Spain.

The germline V gene encodes CDR1 KGHDR and CDR2 SFDVKD. The CDR3 runs to 14 residues. The V end was cut by 2 bases, the J end by 5 bases, with 11 bases between. The TCR was taken from a woman between 40 and 50 years old who had been exposed to COVID-19. The chain combines TRBV24-1 with TRBJ1-2, with D possibly matching TRBD1 (5 bases). Sequenced input: PBMCs or T cells enriched from blood (not recorded which). This CDR3 reads CATSDSSRGYGYTF. CDR3 DNA sequence: TGTGCCACCAGTGATTCCTCGCGGGGGTATGGCTACACCTTC.